This passage covers 18 T cell receptor beta chains from one sample sequenced in a study of T cell responses to AZD1222 COVID-19 vaccine. Produced via immunoSEQ multiplex PCR; TCRdb's table is partial and in-frame only. The sample yields about 120,000 clones, more than 75% seen once. The sample was peripheral blood, taken on day 0 of AZD1222 vaccination. The receptors originated from an adult in good health.

The V call is TRBV28, the J call TRBJ1-5, with D maybe TRBD1 (6 bases). The V gene lost 6 bases and the J gene lost 6 bases, with 9 bases spanning the gap. The germline gives CDR1 MDHEN, CDR2 SYDVKM. This CDR3 is 12 amino acids long. The chain's CDR3 is CASSLQGQPQHF. As DNA, the CDR3 is TGTGCCAGCAGCCTACAGGGTCAGCCCCAGCATTTT.

The chain combines TRBV19 with TRBJ1-1, with a possible D match to TRBD1 (5 bases). The germline gives CDR1 LNHDA, CDR2 SQIVND (reference sequence). Trimming took 3 bases from V and 0 from J, leaving 11 bases between them. The CDR3 is made up of 15 amino acids. CDR3 nucleotides: TGTGCCAGTAGTATCGGGGCGACTATGAACACTGAAGCTTTCTTT. It yields the protein CASSIGATMNTEAFF.

The chain has TRBV3-1 (or the pseudogene TRBV3-2) and TRBJ1-6; TRBD1 aligns across 9 bases. Per the germline V gene, CDR1 is LGHDT and CDR2 is YNNKEL (reference sequence). Trimming took 3 bases from V and 3 from J; bases not matched to a gene: 9. The CDR3 extends over 18 amino acids. CDR3 region: CASSQDRGAVFYNSPLHF. CDR3 sequence (DNA): TGTGCCAGCAGCCAGGACAGGGGCGCGGTCTTCTATAATTCACCCCTCCACTTT.

The chain is built from TRBV5-1 and TRBJ2-4, with D perhaps TRBD2 (6 bases). CDR3 length equals 13 residues. Germline V gene lookup returns CDR1 SGHRS and CDR2 YFSETQ. The germline V and J ends were trimmed by 0 bases and 8 bases, with 9 bases remaining between them. The CDR3 here is CASSLAGEDIQYF. In DNA, the CDR3 is TGCGCCAGCAGCTTGGCCGGGGAGGACATTCAGTACTTC.

The chain recombines TRBV5-1 with TRBJ1-1; tentative D call: TRBD1 (6 bases). The CDR3 is made up of 14 amino acids. Trimming removed 4 bases at V and 7 bases at J, with 17 bases between. CDR1 and CDR2 (germline): SGHRS, YFSETQ. This chain's CDR3 is CASSGGRGVVEAFF. CDR3 in DNA: TGCGCCAGCAGCGGGGGCCGAGGGGTGGTTGAAGCTTTCTTT.

This chain connects TRBV9 to TRBJ2-7; D is perhaps TRBD1 (5 bases). The CDR3 consists of 14 residues. V shed 1 base and J shed 0 bases, with 8 bases lying between them. Looked up from germline, CDR1 is SGDLS and CDR2 is YYNGEE. This CDR3 reads CASSVTGSSYEQYF. DNA of the CDR3: TGTGCCAGCAGCGTAACAGGAAGCTCCTACGAGCAGTACTTC.

In this sample, this clone turned up a few times. The V and J genes are TRBV2 and TRBJ2-3, with D unresolved. Germline V lookup: CDR1 SNHLY, CDR2 FYNNEI. The CDR3 extends over 13 amino acids. Trimming shortened V by 8 bases and J by 1 base, and 10 bases separated the two germline ends. The CDR3 is CASVSRGTDTQYF. The CDR3 DNA is TGTGCCAGCGTCTCGCGCGGCACAGATACGCAGTATTTT. Variable domain in full (rest from reference TRBV2 and TRBJ2-3): EPEVTQTPSHQVTQMGQEVILRCVPISNHLYFYWYRQILGQKVEFLVSFYNNEISEKSEIFDDQFSVERPDGSNFTLKIRSTKLEDSAMYFCASVSRGTDTQYFGPGTRLTVL.

The chain couples TRBV12-3 or TRBV12-4 to TRBJ2-3; possibly TRBD1 for D (5 bases). The CDR3 is 13 amino acids. The germline V and J ends were trimmed by 1 base and 3 bases, with 5 bases remaining between them. The CDR3 loop is CASSLEGTDTQYF. CDR3 coding DNA: TGTGCCAGCAGTTTAGAGGGGACAGATACGCAGTATTTT.

This chain joins TRBV3-1 (or the pseudogene TRBV3-2) and TRBJ1-5; maybe TRBD1 (5 bases). Germline assignment: CDR1 LGHDT and CDR2 YNNKEL (reference sequence). V was shortened by 4 bases and J by 3 bases, with 13 bases between the two germline ends. The CDR3 sequence is 15 residues long. CDR3 amino acids: CASSRNTQDNQPQHF. The CDR3 DNA sequence: TGTGCCAGCAGCCGGAATACACAGGACAATCAGCCCCAGCATTTT.

The rearrangement links TRBV27 to TRBJ1-4; D is possibly TRBD1 (5 bases). Germline CDR1 reads MNHEY; CDR2 reads SMNVEV (reference sequence). The CDR3 has 14 residues. V lost 6 bases and J 4 bases, leaving 12 bases between the germline ends. The CDR3 bases are TGTGCCAGCAGGCTGACAGTCGGTAATGAAAAACTGTTTTTT. Translating gives CASRLTVGNEKLFF.

This clone was detected only a few times. This chain links TRBV13 with TRBJ1-3; D might be TRBD1 (5 bases). The length of the CDR3 is 17 residues. The V gene's germline CDR1 is PRHDT and CDR2 FYEKMQ (reference sequence). V lost 5 bases to trimming and J lost 1 base, with 18 bases between them. The CDR3 nucleotides read TGTGCCAGCAGCCTCCGGGGGGGAAGGGTGTCTGGAAACACCATATATTTT. It translates to CASSLRGGRVSGNTIYF.

This clone was counted only a few times. The chain joins TRBV7-6 to TRBJ1-4, with 9 nucleotides matching TRBD1. The ends lost 0 bases at V and 7 bases at J; junction bases unmatched: 9. Germline V gene sequence: CDR1 SGHVS, CDR2 FNYEAQ. The CDR3 is 17 amino acids. CDR3 DNA sequence: TGTGCCAGCAGCTTAGCGTTCATGGGACAGGGAAGTGAAAAACTGTTTTTT. Translating it yields CASSLAFMGQGSEKLFF.

The CDR3 loop is CASSIMDREANEQFF. The CDR3 nucleotides are TGTGCCAGTAGTATAATGGACAGGGAGGCGAATGAGCAGTTCTTC. This chain joins TRBV19 and TRBJ2-1, with TRBD1 matching 8 bases. Per germline, CDR1 LNHDA and CDR2 SQIVND (reference sequence). With V trimmed by 2 bases and J by 7 bases, 7 bases remained unmatched. The CDR3 runs 15 residues.

V and J are TRBV24-1 and TRBJ2-1; possible D gene TRBD1, 6 bases. Trimming shortened V by 8 bases and J by 11 bases, and 12 bases separated the two germline ends. This CDR3 region has 11 residues. CDR1 KGHDR and CDR2 SFDVKD come from the germline V gene. CDR3 sequence: CATTAGVQQFF. Here the CDR3 DNA reads TGTGCCACCACCGCAGGGGTACAGCAGTTCTTC.

The J gene is TRBJ1-2, the V gene TRBV2; the D gene is possibly TRBD1 (6 bases). The length of the CDR3 is 14 residues. V was pared by 6 bases and J by 2 bases, with 13 bases between. The germline CDR1 and CDR2 sequences are SNHLY and FYNNEI. CDR3 amino acids: CASRTGTINYGYTF. In DNA form, the CDR3 reads TGTGCCAGCAGGACGGGGACAATCAACTATGGCTACACCTTC.

The chain carries TRBV19 and TRBJ1-1; 7 bases are shared with TRBD1. The CDR3 contains 15 residues. Germline V gene lookup returns CDR1 LNHDA and CDR2 SQIVND (reference sequence). With V trimmed by 0 bases and J by 7 bases, 8 bases remained unmatched. The DNA of the CDR3 is TGTGCCAGTAGTATAGATCCGAAGGACAGGCATGAAGCTTTCTTT. It translates to CASSIDPKDRHEAFF.

The rearrangement joins TRBV20-1 to TRBJ1-6; 8 bases are shared with TRBD1. Germline V gene lookup returns CDR1 DFQATT and CDR2 SNEGSKA (reference sequence). J was trimmed by 8 bases and V by 3 bases; bases with no gene match: 3. This CDR3 spans 13 amino acids. The CDR3 bases are TGCAGTGCTAGTACAGGGGGTCATTCACCCCTCCACTTT. This translates into CSASTGGHSPLHF.

V usage is TRBV30 and J usage is TRBJ1-5, with D unclear. Germline values: CDR1 GTSNPN, CDR2 SVGIG (reference sequence). There are 13 residues in the CDR3. Trimming took 0 bases from V and 7 from J, leaving 10 bases between them. DNA for the CDR3: TGTGCCTGGAGTGTGGGGTTAGCCCAGCCCCAGCATTTT. Translation gives CAWSVGLAQPQHF.